The 5 T cell receptor beta chains in this list originate from one sample, sequenced in a study of T cell responses to AZD1222 COVID-19 vaccine. Assay: immunoSEQ multiplex PCR; the TCRdb copy retains only in-frame clones and omits some. The table includes approximately 190,000 clones, approximately 91% detected once. The source was peripheral blood, collected on day 0 of AZD1222 vaccination. These TCRs come from an adult in good health.

The gene calls are TRBV7-8 and TRBJ1-4; 9 nucleotides agree with TRBD1. Germline V CDR1 and CDR2: SGHVS, FQNEAQ. The CDR3 covers 16 residues. V lost 1 base to trimming and J lost 4 bases; unmatched junction nucleotides: 4. CDR3 DNA sequence: TGTGCCAGCAGCTTAGAAGGGACAGGGATTAATGAAAAACTGTTTTTT. Translating it yields CASSLEGTGINEKLFF.

This clone was seen just once. The chain links TRBV29-1 to TRBJ2-2, with 14 nucleotides matching TRBD2. The germline CDR1 and CDR2 sequences are SQVTM and ANQGSEA. With V trimmed by 7 bases and J by 0 bases, 7 bases remained unmatched. The CDR3 extends over 17 amino acids. For the CDR3, the DNA is TGCAGCGCAACCGGGACTAGCGGGAGCGCGAACACCGGGGAGCTGTTTTTT. Amino acid sequence: CSATGTSGSANTGELFF.

The chain has TRBV6-1 and TRBJ1-4; D perhaps matches TRBD1 (5 bases). Germline loops: CDR1 MNHNS, CDR2 SASEGT. Trimming stripped 1 base from V and 0 bases from J, with 9 bases between. The CDR3 totals 16 residues. CDR3 protein: CASSEVGDSTNEKLFF. The CDR3 coding sequence is TGTGCCAGCAGTGAAGTAGGGGACTCAACTAATGAAAAACTGTTTTTT.

This clone was counted once. The chain carries TRBV27 and TRBJ2-7, with 9 bases lining up with TRBD1. The V and J ends lost 6 bases and 3 bases, in that order; junction bases with no gene match: 0. The germline CDR1 and CDR2 sequences are MNHEY and SMNVEV (reference sequence). The CDR3 length is 12 residues. CDR3 residues: CASRGQGYEQYF. The CDR3 bases are TGTGCCAGCAGGGGACAGGGCTACGAGCAGTACTTC.

V usage is TRBV7-9 and J usage is TRBJ2-7; D gene ambiguous. The CDR3 extends over 13 amino acids. CDR1 SEHNR and CDR2 FQNEAQ come from the germline V gene (reference sequence). V lost 11 bases, J lost 3 bases, and 17 bases lay in between. The CDR3 sequence is CAGQAIRGYEQYF. As DNA, the CDR3 is TGTGCCGGCCAAGCTATACGCGGCTACGAGCAGTACTTC.